One sample yielded the 16 T cell receptor beta chains listed below, sequenced in a study of blood T cell repertoires in COVID-19. Some clones are missing from TCRdb's copy, which holds only in-frame ones; the method was immunoSEQ multiplex PCR. The profile shows 250,000 or so clones, 70% to 90% of them singletons. Sequencing used PBMCs or T cells enriched from blood (not recorded which). The receptor set was obtained from a man aged 30 to 39 who had recovered from COVID-19.

V is TRBV18 and J is TRBJ2-7; D perhaps matches TRBD1 (6 bases). Germline V lookup: CDR1 KGHSH, CDR2 LQKENI. Trimming shortened V by 1 base and J by 6 bases, and 19 bases separated the two germline ends. This CDR3 comprises 16 residues. As DNA, the CDR3 is TGTGCCAGCTCACCACTTCCAGCACAGGGTTTAATCGAGCAGTACTTC. It translates to CASSPLPAQGLIEQYF. The full variable domain, completed using reference TRBV18 and TRBJ2-7, is NAGVMQNPRHLVRRRGQEARLRCSPMKGHSHVYWYRQLPEEGLKFMVYLQKENIIDESGMPKERFSAEFPKEGPSILRIQQVVRGDSAAYFCASSPLPAQGLIEQYFGPGTRLTVT.

This clone was seen only once. V is TRBV9 and J is TRBJ1-6, with no clear D. The V gene's germline CDR1 is SGDLS and CDR2 YYNGEE. CDR3 size: 14 residues. V lost 4 bases, J lost 10 bases, and 15 bases lay in between. The CDR3 DNA follows: TGTGCCAGCAGCCCACTATGGATTCCGTCACCCCTCCACTTT. Translating it yields CASSPLWIPSPLHF. The variable domain in full, with the rest retrieved from reference TRBV9 and TRBJ1-6, is DSGVTQTPKHLITATGQRVTLRCSPRSGDLSVYWYQQSLDQGLQFLIQYYNGEERAKGNILERFSAQQFPDLHSELNLSSLELGDSALYFCASSPLWIPSPLHFGNGTRLTVT.

A few counts support this clone. CDR3 residues: CASSYYRFVETEAFF. The CDR3 DNA sequence: TGTGCCAGCAGCTACTACAGGTTTGTGGAGACTGAAGCTTTCTTT. The chain employs TRBV14 and TRBJ1-1; TRBD1 might be the D (5 bases). The V gene's germline CDR1 is SGHDN and CDR2 FVKESK. Trimming pared 5 bases from V and 5 bases from J, leaving 18 bases between. This CDR3 has 15 amino acids.

Turning to this clone: One end of the junction fails to match germline, which may point to a read error. The chain recombines TRBV6-2 or TRBV6-3 with TRBJ2-5; D unclear. The CDR3 runs 13 residues. Germline V gene data show CDR1 as MNHEY and CDR2 as SVGEGT. This CDR3 reads CASSYDSRQGRDF. CDR3 in DNA: TGTGCCAGCAGTTATGATTCCCGCCAAGGCCGGGACTTC.

V and J are TRBV28 and TRBJ2-5, with D unclear. Per the germline V gene, CDR1 is MDHEN and CDR2 is SYDVKM. The ends were cut back, 2 bases at V and 4 bases at J, with 2 bases in the middle. The CDR3 has 11 residues. The CDR3 DNA follows: TGTGCCAGCAGTTTACGAGAGACCCAGTACTTC. It specifies CASSLRETQYF.

The gene calls are TRBV5-1 and TRBJ2-1; 14 nucleotides align to TRBD2. CDR3 length: 16 amino acids. The trim removed 4 bases at V and 4 bases at J, leaving 4 bases unmatched. Germline V lookup: CDR1 SGHRS, CDR2 YFSETQ. CDR3 sequence reads: CASSPGTSGGYNEQFF. DNA for the CDR3: TGCGCCAGCAGCCCAGGGACTAGCGGGGGATACAATGAGCAGTTCTTC.

The chain is built from TRBV3-1 (or the pseudogene TRBV3-2) and TRBJ1-2, with 7 positions matching TRBD1. The CDR3 runs to 16 residues. V shed 7 bases, J shed 4 bases, and the junction held 15 bases outside the gene matches. Germline-derived CDR1 and CDR2 are LGHDT and YNNKEL (reference sequence). CDR3 sequence (DNA): TGTGCCAGCACCTTTAACCGGGACAGTGCTTCCTATGGCTACACCTTC. Translating it yields CASTFNRDSASYGYTF.

V is TRBV2 and J is TRBJ2-1; 7 bases map to TRBD2. This CDR3 region has 15 residues. The germline V gene encodes CDR1 SNHLY and CDR2 FYNNEI. J was trimmed by 7 bases and V by 5 bases; bases with no gene match: 11. CDR3 loop: CASSRTSLGRNEQFF. In DNA, the CDR3 is TGTGCCAGCAGTCGGACTAGTCTGGGCAGAAATGAGCAGTTCTTC.

The chain has TRBV6-5 and TRBJ2-1, with D maybe TRBD1 (6 bases). The CDR3 sequence is 15 residues long. Germline assignment: CDR1 MNHEY and CDR2 SVGAGI. The V gene lost 0 bases and the J gene lost 6 bases, with 12 bases spanning the gap. CDR3 in amino acids: CASSYSAGARNEQFF. The CDR3 DNA sequence: TGTGCCAGCAGTTACTCGGCAGGGGCCCGCAATGAGCAGTTCTTC.

This chain joins TRBV3-1 (or the pseudogene TRBV3-2) and TRBJ1-1; D is unclear. Germline V lookup: CDR1 LGHDT, CDR2 YNNKEL (reference sequence). Trimming took off 3 bases at V and 1 base at J, with 12 bases between the two ends. The CDR3 sequence is 15 residues long. In nucleotides, the CDR3 is TGTGCCAGCAGCCATGGGAGACTATCGAACACTGAAGCTTTCTTT. It specifies CASSHGRLSNTEAFF.

This chain joins TRBV2 and TRBJ2-1; TRBD2 agrees at 7 bases. CDR1 and CDR2 from the germline V gene are SNHLY and FYNNEI. The CDR3 loop spans 15 amino acids. V lost 8 bases, J lost 4 bases, and 11 bases stayed unmatched. The CDR3 here is CASGTSGNNYNEQFF. In DNA form, the CDR3 reads TGTGCCAGCGGGACGAGCGGGAACAATTACAATGAGCAGTTCTTC.

The chain combines TRBV3-1 (or the pseudogene TRBV3-2) with TRBJ1-2; D ambiguous. V was shortened by 0 bases and J by 4 bases, with 9 bases between the two germline ends. The CDR3 is 14 residues long. CDR1 LGHDT and CDR2 YNNKEL come from the germline V gene (reference sequence). CDR3 protein: CASSQERLIYGYTF. CDR3 nucleotides: TGTGCCAGCAGCCAAGAACGACTCATCTATGGCTACACCTTC.

This clone has a handful of counts. The chain couples TRBV30 to TRBJ2-1; 8 bases align to TRBD1. Trimming took 3 bases from V and 5 from J; bases not matched to a gene: 6. CDR3 length: 14 amino acids. Looked up from germline, CDR1 is GTSNPN and CDR2 is SVGIG (reference sequence). CDR3 protein: CAWSGQGNHNEQFF. The CDR3 DNA sequence: TGTGCCTGGAGCGGACAGGGAAACCACAATGAGCAGTTCTTC.

The genes are TRBV9 and TRBJ1-1; maybe TRBD1 (5 bases). Trimming removed 6 bases from V and 1 base from J, with 13 bases in between. The CDR3 spans 14 residues. Germline V gene sequence: CDR1 SGDLS, CDR2 YYNGEE. CDR3 bases: TGTGCCAGCACCACTGGGGGGGGGAACACTGAAGCTTTCTTT. Translated: CASTTGGGNTEAFF.

The chain carries TRBV9 and TRBJ2-1; 8 nucleotides match TRBD2. V was pared by 2 bases and J by 6 bases, with 7 bases of the junction left unmatched. The CDR3 contains 15 residues. The germline gives CDR1 SGDLS, CDR2 YYNGEE. In DNA form, the CDR3 reads TGTGCCAGCAGCGTCGGAGCGGGAGCGGGCAATGAGCAGTTCTTC. Translated, it gives CASSVGAGAGNEQFF.

J is TRBJ1-4 and V is TRBV24-1; TRBD1 matches at 9 bases. With V trimmed by 6 bases and J by 5 bases, 3 bases remained unmatched. Germline loops: CDR1 KGHDR, CDR2 SFDVKD. The CDR3 covers 14 residues. CDR3 DNA: TGTGCCACCAGTTCCGGGACAGGGAATGAAAAACTGTTTTTT. Its translation: CATSSGTGNEKLFF.